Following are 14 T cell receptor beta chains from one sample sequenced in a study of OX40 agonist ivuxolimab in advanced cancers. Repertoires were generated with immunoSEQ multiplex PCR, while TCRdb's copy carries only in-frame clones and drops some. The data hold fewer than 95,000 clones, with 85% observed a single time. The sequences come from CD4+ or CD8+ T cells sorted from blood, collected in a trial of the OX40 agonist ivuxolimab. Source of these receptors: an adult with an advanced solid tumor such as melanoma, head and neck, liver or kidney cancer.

For the CDR3, the DNA is TGTGCCAGCAGCTTGTTCGGGGGGCTCGCCTACAATGAGCAGTTCTTC. Its translation: CASSLFGGLAYNEQFF. The rearrangement uses TRBV5-8 and TRBJ2-1, with D perhaps matching TRBD2 (7 bases). V dropped 1 base and J dropped 2 bases, with 13 bases sitting between them. Germline-derived CDR1 and CDR2 are SGHTS and YDEGEE. The CDR3 extends over 16 amino acids. Drawing the rest from reference TRBV5-8 and TRBJ2-1, the complete variable domain is EAGVTQSPTHLIKTRGQQATLRCSPISGHTSVYWYQQALGLGLQFLLWYDEGEERNRGNFPPRFSGRQFPNYSSELNVNALELEDSALYLCASSLFGGLAYNEQFFGPGTRLTVL.

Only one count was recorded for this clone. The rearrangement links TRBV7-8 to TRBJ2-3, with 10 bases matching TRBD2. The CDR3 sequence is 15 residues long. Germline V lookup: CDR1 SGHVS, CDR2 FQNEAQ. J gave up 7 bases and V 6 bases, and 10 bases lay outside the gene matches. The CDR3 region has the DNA TGTGCCAGCAGACAAGCGGGGGGGGCGGCTAATACGCAGTATTTT. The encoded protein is CASRQAGGAANTQYF.

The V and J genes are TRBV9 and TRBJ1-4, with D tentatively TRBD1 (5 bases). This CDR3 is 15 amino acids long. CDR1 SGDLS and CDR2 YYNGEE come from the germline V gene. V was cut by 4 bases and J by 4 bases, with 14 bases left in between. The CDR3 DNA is TGTGCCAGCAGCCTCCGGGACGGTAATAATGAAAAACTGTTTTTT. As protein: CASSLRDGNNEKLFF.

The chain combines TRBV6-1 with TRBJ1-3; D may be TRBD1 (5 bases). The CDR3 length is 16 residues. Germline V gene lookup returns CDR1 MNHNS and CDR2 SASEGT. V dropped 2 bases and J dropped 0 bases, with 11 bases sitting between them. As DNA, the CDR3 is TGTGCCAGCAGTGAAAGATGGGGCTTCTCTGGAAACACCATATATTTT. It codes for CASSERWGFSGNTIYF.

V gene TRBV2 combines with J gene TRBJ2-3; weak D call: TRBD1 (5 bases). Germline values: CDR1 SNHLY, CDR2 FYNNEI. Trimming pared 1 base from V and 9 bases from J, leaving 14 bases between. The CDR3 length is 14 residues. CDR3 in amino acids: CASSEGTARVTQYF. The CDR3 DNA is TGTGCCAGCAGTGAAGGGACCGCCAGGGTAACGCAGTATTTT.

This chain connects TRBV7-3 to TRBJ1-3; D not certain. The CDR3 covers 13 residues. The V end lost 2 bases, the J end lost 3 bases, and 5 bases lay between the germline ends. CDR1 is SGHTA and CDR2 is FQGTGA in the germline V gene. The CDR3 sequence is CASSLGSGNTIYF. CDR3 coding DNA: TGTGCCAGCAGCTTAGGCAGTGGAAACACCATATATTTT.

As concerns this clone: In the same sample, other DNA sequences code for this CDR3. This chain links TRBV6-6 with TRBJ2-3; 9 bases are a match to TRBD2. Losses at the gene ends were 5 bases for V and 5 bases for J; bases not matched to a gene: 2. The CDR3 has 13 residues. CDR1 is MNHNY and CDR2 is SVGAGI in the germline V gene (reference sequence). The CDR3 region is CASSATSGDTQYF. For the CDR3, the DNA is TGTGCCAGCAGTGCGACTAGCGGAGATACGCAGTATTTT.

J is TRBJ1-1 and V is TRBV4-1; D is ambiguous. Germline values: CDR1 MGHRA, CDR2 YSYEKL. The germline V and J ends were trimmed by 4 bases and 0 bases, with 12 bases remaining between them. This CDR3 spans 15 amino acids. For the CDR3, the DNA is TGCGCCAGCAGCCCATTCCAGACCTTGAACACTGAAGCTTTCTTT. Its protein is CASSPFQTLNTEAFF.

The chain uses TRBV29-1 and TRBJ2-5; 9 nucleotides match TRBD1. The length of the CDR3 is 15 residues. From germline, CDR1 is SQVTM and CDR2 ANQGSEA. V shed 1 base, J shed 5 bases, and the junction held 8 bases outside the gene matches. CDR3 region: CSVEAQQGAGETQYF. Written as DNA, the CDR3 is TGCAGCGTTGAAGCGCAACAGGGGGCAGGGGAGACCCAGTACTTC.

The CDR3 loop reads CASSADAGRNTGELFF. In nucleotides, the CDR3 is TGTGCCAGCAGCGCGGATGCGGGGCGGAACACCGGGGAGCTGTTTTTT. V gene TRBV5-4 combines with J gene TRBJ2-2; TRBD2 is a possible D gene (6 bases). With 4 bases removed from V and 1 base from J, the gap between germline ends came to 14 bases. This CDR3 contains 16 residues. Looked up from germline, CDR1 is SGHNT and CDR2 is YYREEE (reference sequence). Combining the CDR3 with reference TRBV5-4 and TRBJ2-2 gives the whole variable domain ETGVTQSPTHLIKTRGQQVTLRCSSQSGHNTVSWYQQALGQGPQFIFQYYREEENGRGNFPPRFSGLQFPNYSSELNVNALELDDSALYLCASSADAGRNTGELFFGEGSRLTVL.

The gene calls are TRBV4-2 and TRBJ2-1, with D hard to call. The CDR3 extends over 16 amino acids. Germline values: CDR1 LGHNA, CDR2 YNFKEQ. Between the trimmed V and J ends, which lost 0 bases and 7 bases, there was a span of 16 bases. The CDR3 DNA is TGTGCCAGCAGCCAAGATCCCGTGGGATTGAGGAATGAGCAGTTCTTC. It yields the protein CASSQDPVGLRNEQFF.

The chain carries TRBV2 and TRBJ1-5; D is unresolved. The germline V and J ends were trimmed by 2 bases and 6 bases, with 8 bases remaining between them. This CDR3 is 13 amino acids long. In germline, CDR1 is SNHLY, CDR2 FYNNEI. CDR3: CASSERRSQPQHF. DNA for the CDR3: TGTGCCAGCAGTGAACGGAGAAGTCAGCCCCAGCATTTT.

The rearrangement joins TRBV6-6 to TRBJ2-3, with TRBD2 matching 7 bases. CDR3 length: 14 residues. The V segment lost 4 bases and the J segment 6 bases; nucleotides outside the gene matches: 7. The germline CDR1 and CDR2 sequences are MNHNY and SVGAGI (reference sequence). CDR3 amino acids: CASSSPGLGDTQYF. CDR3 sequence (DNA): TGTGCCAGCAGTTCCCCAGGACTAGGGGATACGCAGTATTTT.

The CDR3 here is CASSPRDGLSGNTIYF. The CDR3 DNA is TGTGCCAGCAGCCCTCGGGACGGCCTCTCTGGAAACACCATATATTTT. The chain is built from TRBV7-6 and TRBJ1-3; possible D gene TRBD1, 5 bases. V lost 5 bases and J 0 bases, leaving 14 bases between the germline ends. CDR3 size: 16 residues. The germline V gene encodes CDR1 SGHVS and CDR2 FNYEAQ. Complete variable domain (other parts from reference TRBV7-6 and TRBJ1-3): GAGVSQSPRYKVTKRGQDVALRCDPISGHVSLYWYRQALGQGPEFLTYFNYEAQQDKSGLPNDRFSAERPEGSISTLTIQRTEQRDSAMYRCASSPRDGLSGNTIYFGEGSWLTVV.